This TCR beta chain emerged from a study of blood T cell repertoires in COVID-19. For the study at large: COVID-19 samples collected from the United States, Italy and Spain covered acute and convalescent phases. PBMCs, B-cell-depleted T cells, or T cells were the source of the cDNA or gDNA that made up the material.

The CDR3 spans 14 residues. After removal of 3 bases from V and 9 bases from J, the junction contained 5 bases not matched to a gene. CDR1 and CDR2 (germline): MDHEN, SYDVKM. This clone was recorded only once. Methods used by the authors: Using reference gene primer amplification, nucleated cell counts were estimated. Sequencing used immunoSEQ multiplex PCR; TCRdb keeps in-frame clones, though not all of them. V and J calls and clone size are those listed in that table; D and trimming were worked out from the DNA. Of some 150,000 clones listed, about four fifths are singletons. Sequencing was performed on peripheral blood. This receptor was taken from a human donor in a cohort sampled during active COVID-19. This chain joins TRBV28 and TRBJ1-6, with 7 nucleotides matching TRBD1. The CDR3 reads CASSLRGRRSPLHF. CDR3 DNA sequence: TGTGCCAGCAGTTTGAGGGGGCGGCGTTCACCCCTCCACTTT.